This T cell receptor beta chain was captured by sequencing in a study of blood T cells in healthy people across ages. For the second PCR, which ran for about 6 to 12 cycles, a sample-barcoded 5' primer and a J-beta primer mix were used. TCRdb reprocessed the 5' RACE reads via MiXCR and lists one record per CDR3 protein. The sample yields some 1,000,000 distinct CDR3 sequences, 25% seen once. The CDR3 has 16 amino acids. Unmatched junction bases numbered 7, after V lost 4 bases and J lost 1 base. Germline CDR1 is MNHEY and CDR2 is SVGAGI. This clonotype has just a few counts. Antigen specificity is unknown. General observations from the study: Unknown CMV status may confound age-related changes in expanded clones.

In terms of origin and age, donors were healthy Caucasian individuals from Russia aged about 6 to 90. These data were likewise used in another study, on T cells of mothers and their children. That report adds: Mothers and children who were related shared slightly more overlap than unrelated pairs, but not significantly more.

This chain links TRBV6-5 with TRBJ1-1, with 9 bases aligning to TRBD1. The TCR sequence derives from a girl aged 2 to 10 in good health. The sample was blood. The CDR3 is CASSLQGAGGNTEAFF. The CDR3 nucleotides read TGTGCCAGCAGTTTACAGGGGGCGGGCGGGAACACTGAAGCTTTCTTT.